The 9 T cell receptor beta chains reported below all come from one sample, sequenced in a study of blood T cell repertoires in COVID-19 (dated by TCRdb to about 2020). The method behind the library was the immunoSEQ multiplex PCR assay. The immuneACCESS repertoire file appears here via TCRdb, limited to in-frame rearrangements. These files lack a portion of the clones; in checked studies, under half of the deficit traces to unresolved V genes, and the cause of the others is not known. Counted in this sample were 300,000 to 450,000 clones; over 75% of them appeared once. The biggest ten clones account for more than 1% of the sample. The sample was PBMCs or T cells enriched from blood (not recorded which). The receptors were sampled from a young woman who had recovered from COVID-19.

The chain recombines TRBV3-1 (or the pseudogene TRBV3-2) with TRBJ1-2; D possibly corresponds to TRBD1 (6 bases). The CDR3 consists of 14 residues. In germline, CDR1 is LGHDT, CDR2 YNNKEL (reference sequence). Trimming left V 0 bases short and J 7 bases short, with 12 bases between. The CDR3 sequence is CASSQDRGRGGYTF. The CDR3 DNA reads as TGTGCCAGCAGCCAAGACAGGGGACGCGGTGGCTACACCTTC.

The chain combines TRBV20-1 with TRBJ2-5; no definite D call. Germline V lookup: CDR1 DFQATT, CDR2 SNEGSKA (reference sequence). V dropped 5 bases and J dropped 1 base, with 5 bases sitting between them. The CDR3 covers 11 residues. CDR3 loop: CSAQFQETQYF. The DNA of the CDR3 is TGCAGTGCTCAGTTCCAAGAGACCCAGTACTTC.

In this sample, this clone turned up a few times. The identical CDR3 is also encoded by other nucleotide sequences in the sample. V and J are TRBV24-1 and TRBJ2-1; a possible D gene is TRBD2 (6 bases). The germline V gene encodes CDR1 KGHDR and CDR2 SFDVKD. This CDR3 is 14 amino acids long. V dropped 4 bases and J dropped 4 bases, with 10 bases sitting between them. The DNA of the CDR3 is TGTGCCACCAGTGACTCGGGACTTTACAATGAGCAGTTCTTC. As protein: CATSDSGLYNEQFF.

The V call is TRBV11-2, the J call TRBJ2-1, with 11 bases that match TRBD1. CDR3 length equals 15 residues. Germline loops: CDR1 SGHAT, CDR2 FQNNGV. Germline trimming cut 5 bases from V and 5 bases from J; bases unmatched to any gene: 5. CDR3 coding DNA: TGTGCCAGCAGCGAGGGACAGGGGGGGGACAATGAGCAGTTCTTC. Translated: CASSEGQGGDNEQFF. The full variable domain, rest sourced from reference TRBV11-2 and TRBJ2-1, is EAGVAQSPRYKIIEKRQSVAFWCNPISGHATLYWYQQILGQGPKLLIQFQNNGVVDDSQLPKDRFSAERLKGVDSTLKIQPAKLEDSAVYLCASSEGQGGDNEQFFGPGTRLTVL.

This clone showed up just a few times. V usage is TRBV4-3 and J usage is TRBJ1-2, with D possibly matching TRBD1 (6 bases). CDR1 is LGHNA and CDR2 is YSLEER in the germline V gene. With 3 bases removed from V and 5 bases from J, the gap between germline ends came to 10 bases. The CDR3 contains 13 residues. As DNA, the CDR3 is TGCGCCAGCAGCCACCAAACAGGGTATGGCTACACCTTC. It yields the protein CASSHQTGYGYTF.

CDR3 amino acids: CASSETRIETQYF. The DNA of the CDR3 is TGCGCCAGCAGTGAGACGAGGATAGAGACCCAGTACTTC. The chain uses TRBV10-2 and TRBJ2-5; no reliable D call. The germline V gene has CDR1 WSHSY and CDR2 SAAADI. Deletions cut 2 bases from V and 4 bases from J, with 8 bases between. The CDR3 totals 13 residues.

The V gene is TRBV7-9, the J gene TRBJ1-6; D call uncertain. CDR3 length: 14 residues. Germline CDR1 and CDR2: SEHNR and FQNEAQ (reference sequence). V was shortened by 5 bases and J by 0 bases, with 5 bases between the two germline ends. The CDR3: CASSLFSYNSPLHF. The CDR3 coding sequence is TGTGCCAGCAGCCTCTTCTCCTATAATTCACCCCTCCACTTT.

The chain couples TRBV25-1 to TRBJ2-5, with unresolved D. V gave up 3 bases and J gave up 5 bases, with 4 bases separating them. This CDR3 is built from 11 residues. CDR1 MGHDK and CDR2 SYGVNS come from the germline V gene. Here the CDR3 reads CASSDAETQYF. CDR3 nucleotide sequence: TGTGCCAGCAGTGATGCGGAGACCCAGTACTTC.

V and J are TRBV30 and TRBJ1-6; D is unresolved. The V gene's germline CDR1 is GTSNPN and CDR2 SVGIG (reference sequence). V gave up 2 bases and J gave up 11 bases, with 19 bases separating them. The CDR3 is made up of 15 amino acids. The CDR3 loop is CAWSKGGGSDTPLHF. In DNA, the CDR3 is TGTGCCTGGAGTAAGGGCGGAGGGAGTGATACACCCCTCCACTTT.